A selection of T cell receptor beta chains follows, all from one sample in a study of shared T cell receptors in the human thymus. The data were produced by immunoSEQ multiplex PCR, yet TCRdb's version contains in-frame clones alone and is incomplete. Of hundreds of thousands of clones listed, approximately 88% were seen once; the top ten hold 0.01%. These data were likewise used in another study, on human thymus T cells.

Sequenced material: thymocytes. These receptors all come from a boy less than two years old with a congenital heart defect. Each CDR3 is given with its conserved first and last residue. D genes are given only for firm matches. Expanded clones are given a class, and other clones once, few, many or no size at all.

CDR3 protein: CASSLWGQPTYEQYF
CDR3 DNA: TGTGCCAGCAGCTTGTGGGGACAACCGACCTACGAGCAGTACTTC
V gene: TRBV5-6
D gene: -
J gene: TRBJ2-7
clone size: -

CDR3 protein: CASSQDHSRGETLHGYTF
CDR3 DNA: TGTGCCAGCAGCCAAGATCATTCTAGGGGTGAAACTCTGCATGGCTACACCTTC
V gene: TRBV4-2
D gene: -
J gene: TRBJ1-2
clone size: once

CDR3 protein: CASSPRGADYNEQFF
CDR3 DNA: TGTGCCAGCAGTCCCCGGGGTGCGGATTACAATGAGCAGTTCTTC
V gene: TRBV6-5
D gene: -
J gene: TRBJ2-1
clone size: -

CDR3 protein: CASSQSNGIGEFTDTQYF
CDR3 DNA: TGTGCCAGCAGCCAAAGCAATGGTATAGGAGAGTTCACAGATACGCAGTATTTT
V gene: TRBV7-2
D gene: -
J gene: TRBJ2-3
clone size: -

CDR3 protein: CASSVGSMRNNYGYTF
CDR3 DNA: TGTGCCAGCAGCGTAGGATCGATGAGGAACAACTATGGCTACACCTTC
V gene: TRBV9
D gene: -
J gene: TRBJ1-2
clone size: -

CDR3 protein: CASSLVVPSLVLRNEQFF
CDR3 DNA: TGTGCCAGCAGCTTAGTCGTGCCCTCGCTAGTCTTGAGGAATGAGCAGTTCTTC
V gene: TRBV7-8
D gene: -
J gene: TRBJ2-1
clone size: -

CDR3 protein: CASSQDRDRDVSSGNTIYF
CDR3 DNA: TGTGCCAGCAGCCAAGATCGGGACAGGGACGTTAGCTCTGGAAACACCATATATTTT
V gene: TRBV14
D gene: TRBD1
J gene: TRBJ1-3
clone size: -

CDR3 protein: CAWRSGGTNYGYTF
CDR3 DNA: TGTGCCTGGAGATCAGGGGGCACCAACTATGGCTACACCTTC
V gene: TRBV30
D gene: TRBD1
J gene: TRBJ1-2
clone size: -

CDR3 protein: CASSILWTSGRRETQYF
CDR3 DNA: TGTGCCAGTAGTATTCTCTGGACTAGCGGGAGAAGAGAGACCCAGTACTTC
V gene: TRBV19
D gene: TRBD2
J gene: TRBJ2-5
clone size: -

CDR3 protein: CASSQTGGEQFF
CDR3 DNA: TGCGCCAGCAGCCAGACAGGGGGTGAGCAGTTCTTC
V gene: TRBV4-3
D gene: TRBD1
J gene: TRBJ2-1
clone size: -

CDR3 protein: CAISDQGVRQFF
CDR3 DNA: TGTGCCATCAGTGATCAGGGCGTTCGGCAGTTCTTC
V gene: TRBV10-3
D gene: -
J gene: TRBJ2-1
clone size: few

CDR3 protein: CASSLNRGSYEQYF
CDR3 DNA: TGTGCCAGCAGCCTGAACAGGGGATCCTACGAGCAGTACTTC
V gene: TRBV28
D gene: TRBD1
J gene: TRBJ2-7
clone size: -

CDR3 protein: CASPDSPYSNQPQHF
CDR3 DNA: TGTGCCAGTCCGGACAGCCCATATAGCAATCAGCCCCAGCATTTT
V gene: TRBV19
D gene: -
J gene: TRBJ1-5
clone size: -

CDR3 protein: CASSCLLWSTAERPFSYNEQFF
CDR3 DNA: TGTGCCAGCAGCTGCTTATTGTGGAGCACCGCCGAGCGCCCCTTCTCCTACAATGAGCAGTTCTTC
V gene: TRBV7-8
D gene: -
J gene: TRBJ2-1
clone size: few

CDR3 protein: CASSLGPPRGYNEQFF
CDR3 DNA: TGTGCCAGCAGCTTAGGGCCGCCGCGCGGGTACAATGAGCAGTTCTTC
V gene: TRBV11-2
D gene: -
J gene: TRBJ2-1
clone size: -

CDR3 protein: CAWKGGTGDLPQETQYF
CDR3 DNA: TGTGCCTGGAAGGGGGGGACAGGGGACCTACCCCAAGAGACCCAGTACTTC
V gene: TRBV30
D gene: TRBD1
J gene: TRBJ2-5
clone size: once

CDR3 protein: CASSVAGTYEQYF
CDR3 DNA: TGTGCCAGCAGCGTCGCAGGGACCTACGAGCAGTACTTC
V gene: TRBV11-1
D gene: -
J gene: TRBJ2-7
clone size: -

CDR3 protein: CASSERDEQFF
CDR3 DNA: TGTGCCAGCAGTGAACGAGATGAGCAGTTCTTC
V gene: TRBV2
D gene: -
J gene: TRBJ2-1
clone size: -

CDR3 protein: CASSEAEGFSEKLFF
CDR3 DNA: TGTGCCAGCAGTGAAGCGGAGGGTTTTAGTGAAAAACTGTTTTTT
V gene: TRBV6-1
D gene: -
J gene: TRBJ1-4
clone size: -

CDR3 protein: CATTAPSVSRVYTQYF
CDR3 DNA: TGTGCCACCACCGCCCCCAGTGTCTCGAGGGTCTATACGCAGTATTTT
V gene: TRBV19
D gene: -
J gene: TRBJ2-3
clone size: -

CDR3 protein: CASSLSAGDRDLTNTGELFF
CDR3 DNA: TGTGCCAGCAGTTTATCAGCGGGAGACAGGGACCTAACGAACACCGGGGAGCTGTTTTTT
V gene: TRBV27
D gene: -
J gene: TRBJ2-2
clone size: -

CDR3 protein: CASSPRDRAVSGANVLTF
CDR3 DNA: TGCGCCAGCAGCCCTCGAGACAGGGCGGTCTCTGGGGCCAACGTCCTGACTTTC
V gene: TRBV4-3
D gene: TRBD1
J gene: TRBJ2-6
clone size: -

CDR3 protein: CASTLGGLADEQYF
CDR3 DNA: TGCGCCAGCACCCTGGGAGGGTTGGCCGACGAGCAGTACTTC
V gene: TRBV5-1
D gene: TRBD2
J gene: TRBJ2-7
clone size: -

CDR3 protein: CASSLEGAGNPPGVCEQYF
CDR3 DNA: TGTGCCAGCAGCTTAGAGGGGGCAGGTAACCCTCCCGGGGTCTGCGAGCAGTACTTC
V gene: TRBV11-2
D gene: -
J gene: TRBJ2-7
clone size: -

CDR3 protein: CASSRDRGDNTGELFF
CDR3 DNA: TGTGCCAGCAGCCGGGACAGGGGAGATAACACCGGGGAGCTGTTTTTT
V gene: TRBV7-3
D gene: TRBD1
J gene: TRBJ2-2
clone size: -

CDR3 protein: CASSHTSGPYNEQFF
CDR3 DNA: TGTGCCAGCAGTCACACTAGCGGACCCTACAATGAGCAGTTCTTC
V gene: TRBV6-1
D gene: TRBD2
J gene: TRBJ2-1
clone size: -

CDR3 protein: CASSKGGPKRTGEPTDTQYF
CDR3 DNA: TGTGCCAGCAGCAAAGGCGGACCAAAAAGGACGGGGGAACCCACAGATACGCAGTATTTT
V gene: TRBV21-1
D gene: -
J gene: TRBJ2-3
clone size: -

CDR3 protein: CASSRGTSGGLKNIQYF
CDR3 DNA: TGCGCCAGCAGCCGCGGGACGAGCGGGGGCCTCAAAAACATTCAGTACTTC
V gene: TRBV5-1
D gene: TRBD2
J gene: TRBJ2-4
clone size: -

CDR3 protein: CASSQDGTGYQETQYF
CDR3 DNA: TGCGCCAGCAGCCAAGACGGGACAGGGTACCAAGAGACCCAGTACTTC
V gene: TRBV4-3
D gene: TRBD1
J gene: TRBJ2-5
clone size: -

CDR3 protein: CASSYRSSGNTIYF
CDR3 DNA: TGTGCCAGCAGCTACAGGAGCTCTGGAAACACCATATATTTT
V gene: TRBV7-2
D gene: -
J gene: TRBJ1-3
clone size: -

CDR3 protein: CASSQPWAQDTQYF
CDR3 DNA: TGCGCCAGCAGCCAGCCCTGGGCCCAAGATACGCAGTATTTT
V gene: TRBV4-1
D gene: -
J gene: TRBJ2-3
clone size: -

CDR3 protein: CASSFRTGSNQPQHF
CDR3 DNA: TGTGCCAGCAGTTTCAGGACAGGAAGCAATCAGCCCCAGCATTTT
V gene: TRBV28
D gene: TRBD1
J gene: TRBJ1-5
clone size: -

CDR3 protein: CASSLALAGDGPYNEQFF
CDR3 DNA: TGTGCCAGCAGCTTGGCCCTAGCGGGAGACGGTCCCTACAATGAGCAGTTCTTC
V gene: TRBV5-6
D gene: TRBD2
J gene: TRBJ2-1
clone size: -

CDR3 protein: CASSLTAGGYDEQFF
CDR3 DNA: TGTGCCAGCAGCTTAACAGCGGGAGGTTATGATGAGCAGTTCTTC
V gene: TRBV14
D gene: TRBD2
J gene: TRBJ2-1
clone size: -

CDR3 protein: CASQAGVTDTQYF
CDR3 DNA: TGCGCCAGCCAGGCGGGAGTCACAGATACGCAGTATTTT
V gene: TRBV10-1
D gene: TRBD2
J gene: TRBJ2-3
clone size: once

CDR3 protein: CASSQDQWGRDNEQFF
CDR3 DNA: TGCGCCAGCAGCCAAGATCAGTGGGGGCGGGACAATGAGCAGTTCTTC
V gene: TRBV4-3
D gene: -
J gene: TRBJ2-1
clone size: once

CDR3 protein: CAWSVQGGRNTEAFF
CDR3 DNA: TGTGCCTGGAGTGTACAAGGGGGCCGGAACACTGAAGCTTTCTTT
V gene: TRBV30
D gene: TRBD1
J gene: TRBJ1-1
clone size: -

CDR3 protein: CASSPGSPSTDTQYF
CDR3 DNA: TGTGCCAGCAGCCCAGGATCGCCGTCCACAGATACGCAGTATTTT
V gene: TRBV13
D gene: -
J gene: TRBJ2-3
clone size: -

CDR3 protein: CASMGDYYNEQFF
CDR3 DNA: TGTGCCAGTATGGGGGACTATTACAATGAGCAGTTCTTC
V gene: TRBV19
D gene: TRBD2
J gene: TRBJ2-1
clone size: few

CDR3 protein: CASSREGLSTEAFF
CDR3 DNA: TGTGCCAGTAGTAGGGAGGGTCTGAGCACTGAAGCTTTCTTT
V gene: TRBV19
D gene: -
J gene: TRBJ1-1
clone size: few

CDR3 protein: CASSLDTQGNNEQFF
CDR3 DNA: TGCGCCAGCAGCTTGGATACCCAGGGGAACAATGAGCAGTTCTTC
V gene: TRBV5-1
D gene: -
J gene: TRBJ2-1
clone size: -

CDR3 protein: CASSLDGASGRARGDEQFF
CDR3 DNA: TGTGCCAGCAGCTTAGATGGGGCTAGCGGGAGGGCCCGAGGCGATGAGCAGTTCTTC
V gene: TRBV7-9
D gene: TRBD2
J gene: TRBJ2-1
clone size: -

CDR3 protein: CASSLGSGRYEQYF
CDR3 DNA: TGTGCCAGCAGTTTAGGATCAGGGCGCTACGAGCAGTACTTC
V gene: TRBV28
D gene: -
J gene: TRBJ2-7
clone size: -

CDR3 protein: CASSRGTAPGELFF
CDR3 DNA: TGCGCCAGCAGCCGAGGGACTGCTCCCGGGGAGCTGTTTTTT
V gene: TRBV4-3
D gene: -
J gene: TRBJ2-2
clone size: -

CDR3 protein: CASSAPGLAGETDTQYF
CDR3 DNA: TGTGCCAGCAGCGCTCCGGGACTAGCGGGAGAGACAGATACGCAGTATTTT
V gene: TRBV9
D gene: TRBD2
J gene: TRBJ2-3
clone size: -

CDR3 protein: CASSDGPGSQETQYF
CDR3 DNA: TGTGCCAGCAGCGACGGACCGGGATCCCAAGAGACCCAGTACTTC
V gene: TRBV11-2
D gene: -
J gene: TRBJ2-5
clone size: -

CDR3 protein: CASSLVPRGNQPQHF
CDR3 DNA: TGTGCCAGCAGTTTAGTGCCCAGAGGGAATCAGCCCCAGCATTTT
V gene: TRBV27
D gene: -
J gene: TRBJ1-5
clone size: -

CDR3 protein: CASSLSPDRPCYTF
CDR3 DNA: TGTGCCAGCAGTCTTTCCCCGGACAGGCCCTGCTACACCTTC
V gene: TRBV6-5
D gene: TRBD1
J gene: TRBJ1-2
clone size: -

CDR3 protein: CASSQGGQQNEKLFF
CDR3 DNA: TGTGCCAGCAGCCAAGGTGGACAGCAAAATGAAAAACTGTTTTTT
V gene: TRBV4-2
D gene: -
J gene: TRBJ1-4
clone size: once

CDR3 protein: CSVEGKDRKHYGYTF
CDR3 DNA: TGCAGCGTTGAAGGGAAGGACAGGAAACACTATGGCTACACCTTC
V gene: TRBV29-1
D gene: TRBD1
J gene: TRBJ1-2
clone size: -

CDR3 protein: CASSLVVRDRLAGANVLTF
CDR3 DNA: TGTGCCAGCAGCTTGGTGGTTCGGGACCGACTAGCTGGGGCCAACGTCCTGACTTTC
V gene: TRBV5-6
D gene: -
J gene: TRBJ2-6
clone size: -

CDR3 protein: CASSSDGGRGSYEQYF
CDR3 DNA: TGTGCCAGCAGTAGCGACGGGGGACGGGGCTCCTACGAGCAGTACTTC
V gene: TRBV25-1
D gene: -
J gene: TRBJ2-7
clone size: -